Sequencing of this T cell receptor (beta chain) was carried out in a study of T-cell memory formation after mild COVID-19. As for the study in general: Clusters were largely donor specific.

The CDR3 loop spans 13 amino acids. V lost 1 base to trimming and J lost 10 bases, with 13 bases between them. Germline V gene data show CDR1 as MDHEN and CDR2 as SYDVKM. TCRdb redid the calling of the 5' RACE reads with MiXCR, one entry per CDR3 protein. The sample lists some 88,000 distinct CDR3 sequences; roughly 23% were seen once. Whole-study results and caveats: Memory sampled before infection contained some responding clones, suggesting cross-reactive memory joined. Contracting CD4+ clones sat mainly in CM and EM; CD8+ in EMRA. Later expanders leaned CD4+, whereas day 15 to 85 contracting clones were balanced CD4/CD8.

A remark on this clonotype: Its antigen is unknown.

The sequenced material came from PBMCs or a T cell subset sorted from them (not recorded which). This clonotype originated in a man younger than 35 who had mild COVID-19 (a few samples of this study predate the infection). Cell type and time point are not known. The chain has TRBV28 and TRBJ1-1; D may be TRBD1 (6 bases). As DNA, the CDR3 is TGTGCCAGCAGTTTATTGGGGGCTCAGATAGCTTTCTTT. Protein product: CASSLLGAQIAFF.